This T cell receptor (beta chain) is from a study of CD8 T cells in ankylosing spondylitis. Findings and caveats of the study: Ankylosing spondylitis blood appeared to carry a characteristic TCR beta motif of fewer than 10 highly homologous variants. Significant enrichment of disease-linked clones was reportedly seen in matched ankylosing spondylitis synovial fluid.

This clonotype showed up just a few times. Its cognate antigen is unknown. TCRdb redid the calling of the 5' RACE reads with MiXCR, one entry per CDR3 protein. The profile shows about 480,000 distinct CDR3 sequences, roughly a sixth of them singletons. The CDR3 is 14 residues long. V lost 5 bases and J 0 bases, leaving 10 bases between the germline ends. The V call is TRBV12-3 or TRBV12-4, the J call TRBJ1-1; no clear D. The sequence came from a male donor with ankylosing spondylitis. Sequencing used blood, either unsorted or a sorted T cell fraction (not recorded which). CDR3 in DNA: TGTGCCAGCAGTCGCACCCAGGTGAACACTGAAGCTTTCTTT. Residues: CASSRTQVNTEAFF.